Following are 27 T cell receptor beta chains from one sample sequenced in a study of cytomegalovirus exposure and HLA in healthy donors. Primers: 60 Vbeta forward and 13 Jbeta reverse. The data were produced by immunoSEQ multiplex PCR, yet TCRdb's version contains in-frame clones alone and is incomplete. Counted here are roughly 220,000 clones, roughly 70% occurring once; the ten biggest clones make up roughly 1.9%. Sequenced input: PBMCs. These receptors originate from a woman aged 30 to 39 in good health and CMV-seronegative.

This clone was found once. The chain is built from TRBV5-1 and TRBJ2-1; possibly TRBD2 for D (6 bases). V gave up 4 bases and J gave up 0 bases, with 17 bases separating them. Germline V lookup: CDR1 SGHRS, CDR2 YFSETQ. The CDR3 is 17 amino acids. The CDR3 nucleotides are TGCGCCAGCAGCGAATGGGGGATAGCGGACTCCTACAATGAGCAGTTCTTC. Translated, it gives CASSEWGIADSYNEQFF.

The CDR3 here is CASSFGGLYTDTQYF. The CDR3 nucleotides read TGTGCCAGCAGCTTCGGAGGGCTATACACAGATACGCAGTATTTT. This chain links TRBV11-3 with TRBJ2-3, with a possible D match to TRBD2 (6 bases). The germline V gene has CDR1 SGHNT and CDR2 YENEEA. The CDR3 spans 15 residues. Trimming stripped 3 bases from V and 2 bases from J, with 12 bases between.

This rearrangement joins TRBV5-1 to TRBJ2-1; 8 bases fit TRBD2. This CDR3 is built from 15 residues. V lost 4 bases and J lost 8; bases outside the gene matches: 11. The germline V gene has CDR1 SGHRS and CDR2 YFSETQ. The CDR3 sequence: CASSPPGTSSHEQFF. The CDR3 nucleotides are TGCGCCAGCAGCCCCCCCGGGACTAGTTCCCATGAGCAGTTCTTC.

The rearrangement joins TRBV6-1 to TRBJ1-3, with a weak D call TRBD1 (6 bases). Germline assignment: CDR1 MNHNS and CDR2 SASEGT. Trimming stripped 6 bases from V and 0 bases from J, with 9 bases between. The CDR3 has 14 amino acids. The CDR3 DNA reads as TGTGCCAGCAGCGACAGGTTCTCTGGAAACACCATATATTTT. Protein product: CASSDRFSGNTIYF.

The rearrangement uses TRBV9 and TRBJ2-2, with 7 positions matching TRBD1. Germline CDR1 reads SGDLS; CDR2 reads YYNGEE. The CDR3 extends over 15 amino acids. Germline trimming cut 2 bases from V and 1 base from J; bases unmatched to any gene: 2. CDR3 protein: CASSVRTGNTGELFF. Written as DNA, the CDR3 is TGTGCCAGCAGCGTCCGGACAGGGAACACCGGGGAGCTGTTTTTT.

V is TRBV5-5 and J is TRBJ2-5; TRBD1 aligns across 7 bases. V gave up 4 bases and J gave up 4 bases; unmatched junction bases: 7. Germline V lookup: CDR1 SGHKS, CDR2 YYEKEE (reference sequence). The CDR3 extends over 14 amino acids. The CDR3 protein is CASSPTGDGETQYF. The CDR3 nucleotides are TGTGCCAGCAGCCCTACAGGGGATGGAGAGACCCAGTACTTC.

CDR3 sequence: CASSRTGTGVSPLHF. CDR3 coding DNA: TGTGCCAGCAGCCGGACAGGAACGGGGGTTTCACCCCTCCACTTT. This chain uses TRBV6-6 with TRBJ1-6, with TRBD1 identical over 7 bases. The CDR3 has 15 residues. The V segment lost 6 bases and the J segment 9 bases; nucleotides outside the gene matches: 11. CDR1 MNHNY and CDR2 SVGAGI come from the germline V gene (reference sequence).

The J gene is TRBJ1-6, the V gene TRBV5-6; the match to TRBD1 covers 7 bases. The CDR3 totals 14 residues. V gave up 3 bases and J gave up 6 bases; unmatched junction bases: 3. Looked up from germline, CDR1 is SGHDT and CDR2 is YYEEEE. DNA for the CDR3: TGTGCCAGCAGCTCGACAGGGTCTAATTCACCCCTCCACTTT. Translated, it gives CASSSTGSNSPLHF.

The genes are TRBV6-6 and TRBJ2-7; a weak D match, TRBD1 (5 bases). CDR1 and CDR2 from the germline V gene are MNHNY and SVGAGI (reference sequence). The CDR3 loop spans 14 amino acids. V was cut by 0 bases and J by 6 bases, with 12 bases left in between. The CDR3 is CASSYSGDQGEQYF. The CDR3 region has the DNA TGTGCCAGCAGTTACTCGGGCGATCAGGGCGAGCAGTACTTC.

The chain recombines TRBV23-1 with TRBJ1-4, with a possible D match to TRBD1 (6 bases). TRBV23-1 carries the ORF label, with uncertain function. The CDR3 sequence is 15 residues long. V gave up 0 bases and J gave up 4 bases, with 9 bases separating them. The CDR3 here is CASSQSKGDNEKLFF. The CDR3 nucleotides read TGCGCCAGCAGTCAATCTAAGGGGGATAATGAAAAACTGTTTTTT.

The chain carries TRBV7-3 and TRBJ2-7; 10 bases match TRBD2. There are 18 residues in the CDR3. Germline CDR1 SGHTA, CDR2 FQGTGA. After removal of 1 base from V and 2 bases from J, the junction contained 11 bases not matched to a gene. CDR3 bases: TGTGCCAGCAGCTTAAACGGCAGGGTGCTAGCGGGGGCCTACGAGCAGTACTTC. Translating gives CASSLNGRVLAGAYEQYF.

Only one count was recorded for this clone. The rearrangement links TRBV5-1 to TRBJ2-2; no firm D call. The CDR3 is made up of 13 amino acids. The V end was cut by 0 bases, the J end by 8 bases, with 8 bases between. Germline loops: CDR1 SGHRS, CDR2 YFSETQ. The chain's CDR3 is CASSLGATGELFF. The CDR3 region has the DNA TGCGCCAGCAGCTTGGGGGCGACGGGGGAGCTGTTTTTT.

V and J are TRBV6-5 and TRBJ2-1; tentative D call: TRBD1 (5 bases). The CDR3 spans 11 residues. The germline V and J ends were trimmed by 8 bases and 5 bases, with 7 bases remaining between them. The germline CDR1 and CDR2 sequences are MNHEY and SVGAGI. The CDR3 region has the DNA TGTGCCAGCGAAGGGGACAATGAGCAGTTCTTC. It translates to CASEGDNEQFF.

The chain combines TRBV9 with TRBJ1-3; no reliable D call. V was pared by 0 bases and J by 8 bases, with 6 bases between. Looked up from germline, CDR1 is SGDLS and CDR2 is YYNGEE. There are 12 residues in the CDR3. The CDR3 DNA reads as TGTGCCAGCAGCGTAGCTGGGCACACCATATATTTT. Protein sequence: CASSVAGHTIYF.

The sample holds one count of this clone. The chain is built from TRBV5-4 and TRBJ1-1, with a weak D call TRBD1 (5 bases). Germline V gene lookup returns CDR1 SGHNT and CDR2 YYREEE (reference sequence). Trimming removed 0 bases from V and 5 bases from J, with 14 bases in between. This CDR3 has 15 residues. CDR3 DNA sequence: TGTGCCAGCAGCTTGGGAGGGTTGGGGGGAACTGAAGCTTTCTTT. This sequence encodes CASSLGGLGGTEAFF.

This chain links TRBV12-5 with TRBJ1-1; no clear D. The CDR3 extends over 12 amino acids. Trimming cost V 10 bases and J 1 base, with 10 bases left between them. Per germline, CDR1 LGHNT and CDR2 FRNRAP. The CDR3 reads CATGVTNTEAFF. For the CDR3, the DNA is TGTGCTACCGGGGTGACGAACACTGAAGCTTTCTTT.

This clone is a singleton in its sample. At the DNA level, this CDR3 is encoded by other sequences in the same sample as well. The chain is built from TRBV7-9 and TRBJ2-7; 9 bases fit TRBD1. J lost 6 bases, V lost 4 bases, and 13 bases had no gene match. Per the germline V gene, CDR1 is SEHNR and CDR2 is FQNEAQ (reference sequence). This CDR3 has 16 amino acids. DNA of the CDR3: TGTGCCAGCAGCTCTGAGCCGGGGGACAGGGTTCCCGAGCAGTACTTC. Its translation: CASSSEPGDRVPEQYF.

This clone was counted a few times. This sequence joins TRBV7-9 and TRBJ1-1, with TRBD1 matching over 8 bases. Germline V gives CDR1 SEHNR, CDR2 FQNEAQ (reference sequence). This CDR3 contains 15 residues. V gave up 5 bases and J gave up 4 bases; unmatched junction bases: 9. The CDR3 loop is CASSTRMTGATEAFF. The CDR3 DNA is TGTGCCAGCAGCACGAGGATGACAGGGGCCACTGAAGCTTTCTTT.

This chain joins TRBV5-6 and TRBJ1-5; TRBD1 agrees at 9 bases. CDR1 is SGHDT, CDR2 YYEEEE, per germline. This CDR3 has 16 residues. J lost 3 bases, V lost 6 bases, and 10 bases had no gene match. Here the CDR3 DNA reads TGTGCCAGCACCTCCAAAAGGACAGGGGTCAATCAGCCCCAGCATTTT. The encoded protein is CASTSKRTGVNQPQHF.

The chain combines TRBV30 with TRBJ2-2; 10 nucleotides line up with TRBD2. The V gene end was trimmed by 3 bases and the J gene end by 4 bases; junction bases not matched to a gene: 5. The CDR3 runs 15 residues. CDR1 is GTSNPN, CDR2 SVGIG, per germline (reference sequence). DNA for the CDR3: TGTGCCTGGAGACCAGCGGGGGGGCCCACCGGGGAGCTGTTTTTT. Amino acids: CAWRPAGGPTGELFF.

The V and J genes are TRBV10-2 and TRBJ2-4; 7 bases are a match to TRBD2. There are 17 residues in the CDR3. J lost 0 bases, V lost 6 bases, and 11 bases had no gene match. Germline V gene lookup returns CDR1 WSHSY and CDR2 SAAADI. The CDR3 loop reads CASRVEGGGLAKNIQYF. In DNA, the CDR3 is TGCGCCAGCAGGGTGGAGGGCGGGGGACTAGCCAAAAACATTCAGTACTTC.

This clone was seen more than once but under ten times. The CDR3 here is CASRSAGEIYEQYF. In DNA, the CDR3 is TGTGCCAGTAGATCAGCGGGGGAGATTTACGAGCAGTACTTC. This chain links TRBV19 with TRBJ2-7; 8 bases agree with TRBD2. V shed 6 bases, J shed 4 bases, and the junction held 8 bases outside the gene matches. This CDR3 region has 14 residues. CDR1 and CDR2 from the germline V gene are LNHDA and SQIVND (reference sequence).

The chain combines TRBV5-4 with TRBJ1-1; 9 bases are shared with TRBD1. This CDR3 has 14 amino acids. Germline lookup yields CDR1 SGHNT and CDR2 YYREEE (reference sequence). Germline trimming cut 3 bases from V and 4 bases from J; bases unmatched to any gene: 4. The CDR3 DNA reads TGTGCCAGCAGCTCACAGGGGGCAGGCACTGAAGCTTTCTTT. Its translation is CASSSQGAGTEAFF.

The V and J genes are TRBV19 and TRBJ1-3, with a weak D call TRBD1 (5 bases). The V and J ends lost 10 bases and 3 bases respectively, with 10 bases between them. This CDR3 has 12 amino acids. Germline values: CDR1 LNHDA, CDR2 SQIVND (reference sequence). CDR3 DNA sequence: TGTGCCATAAAAGGGGTTGGAAACACCATATATTTT. This encodes CAIKGVGNTIYF.

This chain joins TRBV5-5 and TRBJ2-2, with D maybe TRBD1 (6 bases). Trimming pared 2 bases from V and 4 bases from J, leaving 15 bases between. CDR1 SGHKS and CDR2 YYEKEE come from the germline V gene (reference sequence). The length of the CDR3 is 16 residues. The CDR3 DNA follows: TGTGCCAGCAGCTTTCCGACAGGCACGGGCACCGGGGAGCTGTTTTTT. This encodes CASSFPTGTGTGELFF.

This chain connects TRBV9 to TRBJ2-3; 11 bases fit TRBD2. Germline V gives CDR1 SGDLS, CDR2 YYNGEE. The CDR3 is made up of 17 amino acids. The V and J ends lost 3 bases and 2 bases, in that order; junction bases with no gene match: 8. In nucleotides, the CDR3 is TGTGCCAGCAGCGACCCGGTAGCGGGAGGGAACACAGATACGCAGTATTTT. Protein product: CASSDPVAGGNTDTQYF.

For this clone: Other DNA sequences within the sample encode an identical CDR3. Here the CDR3 reads CASSQVAFYEQYF. The CDR3 DNA sequence: TGCGCCAGCAGCCAAGTGGCCTTTTACGAGCAGTACTTC. The chain is built from TRBV4-1 and TRBJ2-7; no reliable D call. The CDR3 has 13 residues. The germline V and J ends were trimmed by 1 base and 4 bases, with 8 bases remaining between them. CDR1 is MGHRA and CDR2 is YSYEKL in the germline V gene.